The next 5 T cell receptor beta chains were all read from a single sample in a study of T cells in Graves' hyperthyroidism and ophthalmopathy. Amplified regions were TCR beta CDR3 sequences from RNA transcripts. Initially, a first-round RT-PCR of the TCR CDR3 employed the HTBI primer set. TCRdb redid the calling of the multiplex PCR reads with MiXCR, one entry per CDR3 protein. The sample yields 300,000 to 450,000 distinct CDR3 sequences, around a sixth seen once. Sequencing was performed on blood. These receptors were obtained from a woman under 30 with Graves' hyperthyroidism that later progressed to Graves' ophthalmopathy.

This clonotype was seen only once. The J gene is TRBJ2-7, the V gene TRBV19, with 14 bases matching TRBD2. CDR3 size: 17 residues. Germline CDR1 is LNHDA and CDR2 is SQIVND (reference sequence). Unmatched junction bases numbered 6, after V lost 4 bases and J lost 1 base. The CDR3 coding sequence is TGTGCCAGTAGTAGGGGACTAGCGGGAGCATCATCCTACGAGCAGTACTTC. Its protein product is CASSRGLAGASSYEQYF.

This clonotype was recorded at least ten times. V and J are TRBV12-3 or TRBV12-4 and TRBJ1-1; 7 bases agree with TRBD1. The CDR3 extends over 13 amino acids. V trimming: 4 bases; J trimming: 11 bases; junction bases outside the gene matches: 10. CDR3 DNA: TGTGCCAGCAGTTCTGACAGGGCCATGGGCGCTTTCTTT. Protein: CASSSDRAMGAFF.

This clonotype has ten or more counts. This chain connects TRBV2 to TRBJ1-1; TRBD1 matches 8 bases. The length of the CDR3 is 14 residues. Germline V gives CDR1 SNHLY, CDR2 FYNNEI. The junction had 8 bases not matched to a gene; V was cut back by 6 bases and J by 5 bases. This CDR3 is CASSAGQGWTEAFF. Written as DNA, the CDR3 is TGTGCCAGCAGCGCAGGACAGGGCTGGACTGAAGCTTTCTTT. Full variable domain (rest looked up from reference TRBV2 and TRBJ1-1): EPEVTQTPSHQVTQMGQEVILRCVPISNHLYFYWYRQILGQKVEFLVSFYNNEISEKSEIFDDQFSVERPDGSNFTLKIRSTKLEDSAMYFCASSAGQGWTEAFFGQGTRLTVV.

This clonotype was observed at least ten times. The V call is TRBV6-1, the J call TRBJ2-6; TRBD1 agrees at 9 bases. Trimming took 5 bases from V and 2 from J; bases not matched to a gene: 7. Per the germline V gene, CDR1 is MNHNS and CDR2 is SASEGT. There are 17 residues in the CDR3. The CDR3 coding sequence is TGTGCCAGCAGTTCCGGGACAGGGTTAGCTGGGGCCAACGTCCTGACTTTC. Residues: CASSSGTGLAGANVLTF.

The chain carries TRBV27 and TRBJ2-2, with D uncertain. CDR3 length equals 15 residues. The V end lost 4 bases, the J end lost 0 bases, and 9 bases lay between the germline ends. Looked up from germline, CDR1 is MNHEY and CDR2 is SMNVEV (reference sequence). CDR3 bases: TGTGCCAGCAGTTACGTGTTTCCGAACACCGGGGAGCTGTTTTTT. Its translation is CASSYVFPNTGELFF.